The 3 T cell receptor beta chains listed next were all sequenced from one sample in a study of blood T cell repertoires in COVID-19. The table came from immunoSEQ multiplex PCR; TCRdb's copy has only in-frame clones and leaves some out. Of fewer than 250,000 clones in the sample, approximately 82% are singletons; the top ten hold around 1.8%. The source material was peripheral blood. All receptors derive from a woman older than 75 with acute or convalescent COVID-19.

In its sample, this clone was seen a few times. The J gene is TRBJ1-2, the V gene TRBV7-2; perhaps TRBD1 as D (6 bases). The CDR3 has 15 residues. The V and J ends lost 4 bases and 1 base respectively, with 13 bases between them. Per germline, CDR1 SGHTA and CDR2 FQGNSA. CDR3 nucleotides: TGTGCCAGCAGCTATCAGGGACACAGTAACTATGGCTACACCTTC. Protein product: CASSYQGHSNYGYTF.

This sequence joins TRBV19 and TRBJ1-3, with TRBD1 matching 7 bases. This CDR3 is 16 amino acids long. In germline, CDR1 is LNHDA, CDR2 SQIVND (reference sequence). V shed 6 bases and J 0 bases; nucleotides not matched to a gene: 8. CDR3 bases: TGTGCCAGTAGCCGAGGGGGCCTCAGCTCTGGAAACACCATATATTTT. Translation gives CASSRGGLSSGNTIYF.

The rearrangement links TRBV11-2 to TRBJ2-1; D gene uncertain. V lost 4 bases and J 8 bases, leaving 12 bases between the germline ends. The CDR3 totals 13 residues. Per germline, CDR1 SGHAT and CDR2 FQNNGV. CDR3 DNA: TGTGCCAGCAGCTCCGTACTCTCGGATGAGCAGTTCTTC. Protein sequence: CASSSVLSDEQFF.